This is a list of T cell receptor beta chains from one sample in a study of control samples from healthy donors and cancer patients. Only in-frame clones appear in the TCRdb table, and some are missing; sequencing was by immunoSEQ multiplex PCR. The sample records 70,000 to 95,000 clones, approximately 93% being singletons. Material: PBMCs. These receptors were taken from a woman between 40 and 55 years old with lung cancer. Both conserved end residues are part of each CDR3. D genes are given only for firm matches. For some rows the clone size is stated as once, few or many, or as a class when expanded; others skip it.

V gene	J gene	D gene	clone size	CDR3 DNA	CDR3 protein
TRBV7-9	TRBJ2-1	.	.	TGTGCCAGCAGCTGGAGGGACAGCTACAATGAGCAGTTCTTC	CASSWRDSYNEQFF
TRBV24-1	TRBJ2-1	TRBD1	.	TGTGCCACCAGTGATTCCCTTTTACCGGGACAGAGAATTGGTGAGCAGTTCTTC	CATSDSLLPGQRIGEQFF
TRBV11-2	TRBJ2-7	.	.	TGTGCCAGCAGCTTAGAGATAGGAGCCTACGAGCAGTACTTC	CASSLEIGAYEQYF
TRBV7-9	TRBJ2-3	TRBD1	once	TGTGCCAGCAGCTCTCGGGACAGGGCACCCATTGATACGCAGTATTTT	CASSSRDRAPIDTQYF
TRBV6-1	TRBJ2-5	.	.	TGTGCCAGCAGTGCTGAAGTCGGGGTGTACCAAGAGACCCAGTACTTC	CASSAEVGVYQETQYF
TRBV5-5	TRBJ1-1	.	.	TGTGCCAGCAGCACTCCAGGAAAAGTCATATCTATGGAAGCTTTCTTT	CASSTPGKVISMEAFF
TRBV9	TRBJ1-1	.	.	TGTGCCAGCAGCGTGGGCCCTGGAACTGAAGCTTTCTTT	CASSVGPGTEAFF
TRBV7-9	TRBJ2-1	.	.	TGTGCCAGCAGCGATGAGAGCTGGGACTCCTACAATGAGCAGTTCTTC	CASSDESWDSYNEQFF
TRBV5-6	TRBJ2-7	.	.	TGTGCCAGCAGCTTCGGGGAGGTCAACCACGAGCAGTACTTC	CASSFGEVNHEQYF
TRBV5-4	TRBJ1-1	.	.	TGTGCCAGCAGCTTCAGGGGTAACACTGAAGCTTTCTTT	CASSFRGNTEAFF
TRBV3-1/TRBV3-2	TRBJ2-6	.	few	TGTGCCAGCAGCCGCTTCCGATCACAGGGCTCTGGGGCCAACGTCCTGACTTTC	CASSRFRSQGSGANVLTF
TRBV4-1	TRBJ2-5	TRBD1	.	TGCGCCAGCAGCTCCGGGACAGGAATAAGCCAAGAGACCCAGTACTTC	CASSSGTGISQETQYF
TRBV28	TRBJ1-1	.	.	TGTGCCAGCAGTTTATTTACCCTCCGGGACACTGAAGCTTTCTTT	CASSLFTLRDTEAFF
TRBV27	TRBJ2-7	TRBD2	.	TGTGCCAGCTCTAGCGGGTACGGTCTCGAGCAGTACTTC	CASSSGYGLEQYF
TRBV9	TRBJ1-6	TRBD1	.	TGTGCCAGCAGTAACACAGGGGACGGATTTCCCCTCCACTTT	CASSNTGDGFPLHF
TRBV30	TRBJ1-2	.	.	TGTGCCTGCGCAAATGGCTACACCTTC	CACANGYTF